This T cell receptor beta chain was retrieved from a study of technical replicates of blood from several donors (dated by TCRdb to the late 2010s). The method behind the library was the immunoSEQ multiplex PCR assay. The source is immuneACCESS, and TCRdb retained only in-frame sequences with V and J called. Part of the clones is not carried over; for the studies checked, unresolved V genes explain less than half of this, and the remainder is unexplained. The sample table contains approximately 75,000 clones; only one count was recorded for approximately 96% of them. Under 0.3% of the sample belongs to the ten largest clones. Turning to this clone: Its binding antigen is unknown. No much larger clonotype is one base removed from it; base qualities were not supplied.

From its cysteine to its phenylalanine, the CDR3 spans 15 amino acids. Of the read, only the CDR3 DNA is kept; its 45 bases are in frame from base 1. The germline V gene supplies CDR1 MNHNS and CDR2 SASEGT. V lost 2 bases and J lost 8 bases; the stretch between them is 15 bases long. The sequencing input was T cells isolated from PBMCs. In this chain, TRBV6-1 is recombined with TRBJ1-4; there is no confident call for the D gene. The sequence was collected from a human donor in good health. The DNA is TGTGCCAGCAGTGAACATCCGGGAACAACGGAAAAACTGTTTTTT. It is translated as CASSEHPGTTEKLFF.